Each of the 29 T cell receptor beta chains below was sequenced from the same sample in a study of prognosis after radiotherapy for stage I lung cancer. Genomic DNA yielded TCR beta CDR3, amplified by two-round multiplex PCR. Individual primers that were specific to each TRBV and TRBJ gene served in first-round PCR. TCRdb passed the multiplex PCR reads through MiXCR, listing each CDR3 protein once. The table lists about 27,000 distinct CDR3 sequences, about 45% of them singletons. The sequencing used PBMCs, collected before or after stereotactic body radiation therapy (not recorded which). The source is a donor aged 50 or older with non-small cell lung cancer.

Turning to this clonotype: This likely reflects a read error, since a far larger clone is one base away. The gene calls are TRBV6-4 and TRBJ2-5; D uncertain. The germline gives CDR1 MRHNA, CDR2 SNTAGT. Trimming shortened V by 8 bases and J by 1 base, and 17 bases separated the two germline ends. CDR3 length: 15 residues. The CDR3 sequence: CASGKTTSPQETQYF. In DNA form, the CDR3 reads TGTGCCAGCGGTAAAACTACGTCCCCCCAAGAGACCCAGTACTTC.

The genes are TRBV6-2 or TRBV6-3 and TRBJ2-7; 8 bases fit TRBD2. Germline CDR1 reads MNHEY; CDR2 reads SVGEGT. This CDR3 contains 14 residues. Unmatched junction bases numbered 10, after V lost 7 bases and J lost 5 bases. DNA of the CDR3: TGTGCCAGCAAGTATGAAGCGGGAGATCACGAGCAGTACTTC. Its translation is CASKYEAGDHEQYF.

The chain has TRBV28 and TRBJ2-7; D gene unclear. Trimming cost V 5 bases and J 2 bases, with 7 bases left between them. The CDR3 spans 12 residues. Per the germline V gene, CDR1 is MDHEN and CDR2 is SYDVKM. CDR3 in amino acids: CASSQGTYEQYF. The CDR3 DNA reads as TGTGCCAGCAGTCAAGGGACCTACGAGCAGTACTTC.

This clonotype was recorded many times. The V and J genes are TRBV7-8 and TRBJ1-5, with D possibly being TRBD1 (5 bases). The CDR3 has 15 residues. CDR1 and CDR2 from the germline V gene are SGHVS and FQNEAQ. V lost 5 bases to trimming and J lost 0 bases, with 11 bases between them. As DNA, the CDR3 is TGTGCCAGCAGCACTAGTGACAGTAGCAATCAGCCCCAGCATTTT. Translation: CASSTSDSSNQPQHF.

Note on this clonotype: A read error is likely here: a far larger clone is one base away. This chain uses TRBV25-1 with TRBJ2-2; no definite D call. CDR1 is MGHDK, CDR2 SYGVNS, per germline. This CDR3 spans 13 amino acids. V lost 7 bases to trimming and J lost 1 base, with 7 bases between them. CDR3 nucleotides: TGTGCCAGCATACCAGAGAACACCGGGGAGCTGTTTTTT. It translates to CASIPENTGELFF.

Details on this clonotype: Relative to the germline gene, one junction end is altered; a read error may explain this. This sequence joins TRBV24-1 and TRBJ2-3, with D possibly TRBD1 on 5 matching bases. CDR1 KGHDR and CDR2 SFDVKD come from the germline V gene. This CDR3 is 14 amino acids long. CDR3 DNA sequence: TGTGCCGCTTATGAAGGGGCCGCTAGAGATACGAAGTATTTT. Encoded protein: CAAYEGAARDTKYF.

Relative to its sample, this clonotype is medium-sized. The chain uses TRBV6-1 and TRBJ2-7, with D perhaps matching TRBD2 (6 bases). This CDR3 is built from 13 residues. Germline V gene data show CDR1 as MNHNS and CDR2 as SASEGT. Trimming took off 6 bases at V and 5 bases at J, with 14 bases between the two ends. In nucleotides, the CDR3 is TGTGCCAGCAGCAGGGACTGGTGGAACGAGCAGTACTTC. Amino acid sequence: CASSRDWWNEQYF.

This clonotype was picked up many times. This chain connects TRBV30 to TRBJ1-4, with D uncertain. The V end lost 4 bases, the J end lost 0 bases, and 9 bases lay between the germline ends. The V gene's germline CDR1 is GTSNPN and CDR2 SVGIG (reference sequence). The CDR3 sequence is 14 residues long. The CDR3 region has the DNA TGTGCCTGGATCGGAGGAGCAACTAATGAAAAACTGTTTTTT. Its translation: CAWIGGATNEKLFF.

This clonotype has a count of ten or more. This may come from a read error, since a much larger clone is one base off. This likely comes from a read error, as the CDR3 has no conserved phenylalanine or tryptophan at its end. The chain joins TRBV12-3 or TRBV12-4 to TRBJ2-7, with 8 bases matching TRBD1. This CDR3 is 14 amino acids long. Trimming at V came to 4 bases and at J to 2 bases, leaving 4 bases not matched to a gene. The CDR3 nucleotides read TGTGCCAGCAGTTCACAGGGGGTCACCTACGAGCAGTACCTC. This encodes CASSSQGVTYEQYL.

The rearrangement links TRBV28 to TRBJ2-7; 8 nucleotides match TRBD1. CDR3 length equals 14 residues. Per the germline V gene, CDR1 is MDHEN and CDR2 is SYDVKM. The J segment lost 2 bases and the V segment lost 7 bases, leaving 7 bases of the junction unmatched. CDR3 nucleotides: TGTGCCAGCATCAACAGGGGGAAGACCTACGAGCAGTACTTC. Protein sequence: CASINRGKTYEQYF.

This rearrangement joins TRBV12-3 or TRBV12-4 to TRBJ2-1; no reliable D call. The CDR3 contains 11 residues. V gave up 9 bases and J gave up 10 bases, with 13 bases separating them. The DNA of the CDR3 is TGTGCCAGAAGACCCGCCGGGGAGCAGTTCTTC. The encoded protein is CARRPAGEQFF.

Concerning this clonotype itself: Since a far larger clone is one base different, this is likely a read error. This sequence joins TRBV2 and TRBJ2-1, with 10 bases that match TRBD2. The V gene's germline CDR1 is SNHLY and CDR2 FYNNEI. The V gene end was trimmed by 6 bases and the J gene end by 5 bases; junction bases not matched to a gene: 7. CDR3 length: 15 residues. The CDR3 nucleotides read TGTGCCAGCAGCCTCGGGCTAGCGGGAGACAATGAGCAGTTCTTC. This translates into CASSLGLAGDNEQFF.

This clonotype was found many times. The chain combines TRBV5-8 with TRBJ1-5; D remains unclear. Between the trimmed V and J ends, which lost 3 bases and 3 bases, there was a span of 7 bases. This CDR3 contains 13 residues. Looked up from germline, CDR1 is SGHTS and CDR2 is YDEGEE. Here the CDR3 reads CASSWTPNQPQHF. CDR3 DNA sequence: TGTGCCAGCAGCTGGACCCCCAATCAGCCCCAGCATTTT.

The chain uses TRBV7-2 and TRBJ1-2, with 7 positions matching TRBD1. The CDR3 runs 14 residues. CDR1 and CDR2 from the germline V gene are SGHTA and FQGNSA. The V and J ends lost 6 bases and 8 bases, in that order; junction bases with no gene match: 12. The CDR3 reads CASRSRGFIRGYTF. CDR3 DNA: TGTGCCAGCAGGAGCAGGGGGTTTATTAGGGGCTACACCTTC.

The DNA for the CDR3 is TGTGCCAGCAGGCAGAGGGCTAACTATGGCTACACCTTC. Translation: CASRQRANYGYTF. The V gene is TRBV28, the J gene TRBJ1-2; D gene unclear. This CDR3 has 13 amino acids. Germline V gives CDR1 MDHEN, CDR2 SYDVKM. V lost 6 bases and J lost 0, with 8 bases in between.

This chain joins TRBV28 and TRBJ1-2, with 9 bases fitting TRBD1. J was trimmed by 5 bases and V by 6 bases; bases with no gene match: 4. This CDR3 spans 13 amino acids. Germline V gives CDR1 MDHEN, CDR2 SYDVKM. CDR3 in amino acids: CASSPGQGYGYTF. CDR3 nucleotide sequence: TGTGCCAGCAGCCCGGGACAGGGATATGGCTACACCTTC.

This clonotype was detected once. A far larger clone is one nucleotide away, so this likely arose from a read error. This chain uses TRBV6-2 or TRBV6-3 with TRBJ2-3, with D hard to call. The V gene lost 5 bases and the J gene lost 0 bases, with 21 bases spanning the gap. This CDR3 is built from 18 residues. Germline V CDR1 and CDR2: MNHEY, SVGEGT. The DNA of the CDR3 is TGTGCCAGCAGTGAATCGCTCGGCGTTCGTCCTAGCACAGATACGCAGTATTTT. Amino acid sequence: CASSESLGVRPSTDTQYF.

Turning to this clonotype: A read error likely explains this, since a far larger clone differs by one base. The V call is TRBV6-6, the J call TRBJ1-1; no clear D. Germline loops: CDR1 MNHNY, CDR2 SVGAGI (reference sequence). This CDR3 spans 13 amino acids. The CDR3 is CASSYSRDTESFF. The CDR3 DNA reads TGTGCCAGCAGTTACTCGAGAGATACTGAATCTTTCTTT.

This clonotype occurred many times. This rearrangement joins TRBV2 to TRBJ2-1, with 12 bases that match TRBD2. V dropped 6 bases and J dropped 4; count of bases not matched to a gene: 4. The CDR3 covers 15 residues. Germline CDR1 and CDR2: SNHLY and FYNNEI. For the CDR3, the DNA is TGTGCCAGCAGCGAGGGACTAGCGGGTTACAATGAGCAGTTCTTC. Translating it yields CASSEGLAGYNEQFF.

A note on this clonotype: Mismatch with germline at one junction end may stem from a read error. The V call is TRBV27, the J call TRBJ1-3; 7 nucleotides align to TRBD1. CDR3 length: 18 residues. Germline V gene data show CDR1 as MNHEY and CDR2 as SMNVEV (reference sequence). In DNA form, the CDR3 reads TGTGCCAGCAGTCCCCGTGGTATCGGTACAGGGGCCGGAAACACCAAATATTTT. This codes for CASSPRGIGTGAGNTKYF.

This clonotype was seen ten or more times. This chain links TRBV19 with TRBJ1-3, with D hard to call. The ends were cut back, 8 bases at V and 0 bases at J, with 17 bases in the middle. The length of the CDR3 is 16 residues. Germline V gives CDR1 LNHDA, CDR2 SQIVND (reference sequence). CDR3 protein: CASGLYRGISGNTIYF. In nucleotides, the CDR3 is TGTGCCAGTGGTTTGTACCGGGGAATCTCTGGAAACACCATATATTTT.

This clonotype was detected many times. The gene calls are TRBV7-2 and TRBJ2-5; D remains ambiguous. V dropped 6 bases and J dropped 10 bases, with 21 bases sitting between them. Per germline, CDR1 SGHTA and CDR2 FQGNSA. The CDR3 contains 14 residues. For the CDR3, the DNA is TGTGCCAGCAGTCCTACTATTCGAAACCCAGTCCAGTACTTC. As protein: CASSPTIRNPVQYF.

J is TRBJ1-1 and V is TRBV5-1; D remains unclear. With 0 bases removed from V and 1 base from J, the gap between germline ends came to 10 bases. Germline V gives CDR1 SGHRS, CDR2 YFSETQ. This CDR3 has 15 residues. CDR3 protein: CASSLGLSGNTEAFF. Here the CDR3 DNA reads TGCGCCAGCAGCTTGGGGCTCTCGGGGAACACTGAAGCTTTCTTT.

V usage is TRBV30 and J usage is TRBJ1-1, with D possibly TRBD1 on 5 matching bases. CDR3 size: 16 residues. Trimming shortened V by 0 bases and J by 7 bases, and 21 bases separated the two germline ends. Germline V CDR1 and CDR2: GTSNPN, SVGIG (reference sequence). The CDR3 spells CAWSVWRGADQGEAFF. DNA of the CDR3: TGTGCCTGGAGTGTTTGGAGGGGCGCCGATCAGGGTGAAGCTTTCTTT.

This clonotype was counted ten times or more. V gene TRBV29-1 combines with J gene TRBJ2-5; D gene uncertain. Trimming pared 2 bases from V and 5 bases from J, leaving 3 bases between. This CDR3 has 10 residues. Germline lookup yields CDR1 SQVTM and CDR2 ANQGSEA. Here the CDR3 reads CSVETETQYF. As DNA, the CDR3 is TGCAGCGTTGAAACGGAGACCCAGTACTTC.

In this sample, this clonotype turned up many times. This chain uses TRBV20-1 with TRBJ2-1; 11 nucleotides line up with TRBD1. The CDR3 has 14 residues. The germline gives CDR1 DFQATT, CDR2 SNEGSKA (reference sequence). With V trimmed by 5 bases and J by 7 bases, 7 bases remained unmatched. CDR3 amino acids: CSAVGTGGMNEQFF. The CDR3 coding sequence is TGCAGTGCTGTCGGGACAGGGGGGATGAATGAGCAGTTCTTC.

This clonotype was recorded many times. This rearrangement joins TRBV2 to TRBJ2-3; 7 nucleotides align to TRBD2. CDR1 is SNHLY, CDR2 FYNNEI, per germline. V was pared by 4 bases and J by 5 bases, with 9 bases of the junction left unmatched. The length of the CDR3 is 15 residues. CDR3 in amino acids: CASSVTGGMGDTQYF. In DNA, the CDR3 is TGTGCCAGCAGTGTCACGGGGGGTATGGGAGATACGCAGTATTTT.

This clonotype showed up many times. An end of the junction does not agree with germline; a read error may underlie this. The chain uses TRBV6-4 and TRBJ2-2; 8 nucleotides agree with TRBD2. Germline values: CDR1 MRHNA, CDR2 SNTAGT. The CDR3 has 15 amino acids. The CDR3 reads CASSQGLGYTGKLFF. The DNA for the CDR3 is TGTGCCAGCAGTCAGGGACTAGGGTACACCGGGAAGCTGTTTTTT.

Only one count was recorded for this clonotype. CDR3 sequence reads: CASSLSGTLYYEQYF. CDR3 DNA: TGTGCCAGCAGCTTATCAGGGACTCTCTACTACGAGCAGTACTTC. This sequence joins TRBV7-2 and TRBJ2-7, with D possibly TRBD2 on 6 matching bases. Germline assignment: CDR1 SGHTA and CDR2 FQGNSA. Trimming shortened V by 2 bases and J by 3 bases, and 14 bases separated the two germline ends. The length of the CDR3 is 15 residues.